These 8 T cell receptor beta chains originate from one sample sequenced in a study of radiotherapy plus CTLA-4 blockade in lung cancer (dated by TCRdb to 2017 to 2018). The method was the immunoSEQ multiplex PCR assay. TCRdb carries this immuneACCESS record with in-frame sequences only. Its versions omit some clonotypes, under half of them owing to an unresolved V gene in the studies checked, with the rest unexplained. The sample records 80,000 to 95,000 clones, approximately 80% of which are singletons. The top ten constitute about 25% of the sample. The sample consisted of peripheral blood, taken from a patient treated with radiotherapy plus ipilimumab. The origin of the receptors is a human donor with non-small cell lung cancer that progressed on radiotherapy plus ipilimumab.

The gene calls are TRBV19 and TRBJ2-7; weak D call: TRBD2 (5 bases). Germline V gene lookup returns CDR1 LNHDA and CDR2 SQIVND (reference sequence). This CDR3 region has 12 residues. Trimming cost V 5 bases and J 1 base, with 6 bases left between them. In DNA form, the CDR3 reads TGTGCCAGTAGTCGGGGTTCCTACGAGCAGTACTTC. Its protein product is CASSRGSYEQYF.

The chain combines TRBV2 with TRBJ2-7; possibly TRBD1 or TRBD2 for D (5 bases each). The V end was cut by 1 base, the J end by 2 bases, with 9 bases between. The CDR3 length is 14 residues. Germline-derived CDR1 and CDR2 are SNHLY and FYNNEI. The CDR3 here is CASSEVRGTYEQYF. The CDR3 DNA sequence: TGTGCCAGCAGTGAAGTTCGGGGCACCTACGAGCAGTACTTC.

This chain links TRBV5-1 with TRBJ1-1; D gene unclear. The CDR3 consists of 13 residues. V was pared by 4 bases and J by 4 bases, with 11 bases between. Germline-derived CDR1 and CDR2 are SGHRS and YFSETQ. CDR3 protein: CASSRSRSTEAFF. CDR3 bases: TGCGCCAGCAGCCGGAGTCGTAGCACTGAAGCTTTCTTT.

This rearrangement joins TRBV6-1 to TRBJ2-3; D not resolved. This CDR3 region has 15 residues. Germline V gene data show CDR1 as MNHNS and CDR2 as SASEGT. V was shortened by 10 bases and J by 0 bases, with 17 bases between the two germline ends. The CDR3 coding sequence is TGTGCCACCGTTTTAGCCCGTGCTAGCACAGATACGCAGTATTTT. Its translation is CATVLARASTDTQYF.

V gene TRBV2 combines with J gene TRBJ1-4; a possible D gene is TRBD1 (5 bases). The CDR3 runs 13 residues. Trimming pared 8 bases from V and 5 bases from J, leaving 12 bases between. Germline values: CDR1 SNHLY, CDR2 FYNNEI. As DNA, the CDR3 is TGTGCCAGCGTCCGGGACTCCAATGAAAAACTGTTTTTT. Translated: CASVRDSNEKLFF.

The chain combines TRBV12-5 with TRBJ2-7; possible D gene TRBD2, 6 bases. The V end lost 7 bases, the J end lost 3 bases, and 13 bases lay between the germline ends. The CDR3 has 13 residues. Germline-derived CDR1 and CDR2 are LGHNT and FRNRAP. The DNA of the CDR3 is TGTGCTAGTGTTGGGACTCTAAACTACGAGCAGTACTTC. Its protein product is CASVGTLNYEQYF. Variable domain in full (rest from reference TRBV12-5 and TRBJ2-7): DARVTQTPRHKVTEMGQEVTMRCQPILGHNTVFWYRQTMMQGLELLAYFRNRAPLDDSGMPKDRFSAEMPDATLATLKIQPSEPRDSAVYFCASVGTLNYEQYFGPGTRLTVT.

The DNA of the CDR3 is TGTGCCAGCCGGACGGGACTCTCTGGAAACACCATATATTTT. As protein: CASRTGLSGNTIYF. The genes are TRBV9 and TRBJ1-3; TRBD1 might be the D (5 bases). The CDR3 loop spans 14 amino acids. V gave up 7 bases and J gave up 0 bases, with 11 bases separating them. Germline V CDR1 and CDR2: SGDLS, YYNGEE.

The V gene is TRBV5-8, the J gene TRBJ2-2; D tentatively reads TRBD1 or TRBD2 (5 bases each). Trimming removed 4 bases at V and 7 bases at J, with 23 bases between. Germline V gene sequence: CDR1 SGHTS, CDR2 YDEGEE. The CDR3 is 17 residues long. CDR3: CASSLALGPGLFGELFF. CDR3 nucleotide sequence: TGTGCCAGCAGCCTAGCCTTGGGACCTGGGTTGTTCGGGGAGCTGTTTTTT.